This T cell receptor (beta chain) was identified during a study of blood T cell repertoires in COVID-19. This CDR3 region has 16 residues. With V trimmed by 5 bases and J by 5 bases, 12 bases remained unmatched. Per the germline V gene, CDR1 is LNHNV and CDR2 is YYDKDF (reference sequence). TCRdb's copy holds only in-frame clones and misses some; the assay was immunoSEQ multiplex PCR. Of some 330,000 clones in the sample, 80% to 90% were seen once. The TCR sequence derives from a man aged 25-45 years who had recovered from COVID-19. The sample was PBMCs or T cells enriched from blood (not recorded which). The gene calls are TRBV15 and TRBJ1-2, with 9 bases lining up with TRBD1. CDR3 bases: TGTGCCACCAGCGTGAGGGAACAGGGGGCGCGGTATGGCTACACCTTC. Its translation is CATSVREQGARYGYTF.